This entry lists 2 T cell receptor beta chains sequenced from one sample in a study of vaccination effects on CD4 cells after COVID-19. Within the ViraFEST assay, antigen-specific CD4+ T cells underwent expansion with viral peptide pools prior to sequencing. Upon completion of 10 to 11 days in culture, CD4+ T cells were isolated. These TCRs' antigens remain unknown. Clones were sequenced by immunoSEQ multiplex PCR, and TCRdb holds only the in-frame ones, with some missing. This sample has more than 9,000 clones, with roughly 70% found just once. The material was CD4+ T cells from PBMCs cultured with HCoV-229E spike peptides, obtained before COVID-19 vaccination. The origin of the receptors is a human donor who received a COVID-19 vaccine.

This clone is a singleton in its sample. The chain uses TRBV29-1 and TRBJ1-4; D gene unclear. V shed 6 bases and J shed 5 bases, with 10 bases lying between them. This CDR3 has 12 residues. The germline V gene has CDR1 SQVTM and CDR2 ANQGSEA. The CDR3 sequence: CSVGHPNEKLFF. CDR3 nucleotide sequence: TGCAGCGTGGGCCACCCAAATGAAAAACTGTTTTTT.

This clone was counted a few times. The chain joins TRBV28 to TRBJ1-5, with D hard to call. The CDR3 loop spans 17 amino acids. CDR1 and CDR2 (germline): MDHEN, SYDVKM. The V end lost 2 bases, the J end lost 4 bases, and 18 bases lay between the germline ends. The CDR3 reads CASSLGVLRRLNQPQHF. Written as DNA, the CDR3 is TGTGCCAGCAGTTTAGGGGTGCTTCGCCGACTAAATCAGCCCCAGCATTTT.